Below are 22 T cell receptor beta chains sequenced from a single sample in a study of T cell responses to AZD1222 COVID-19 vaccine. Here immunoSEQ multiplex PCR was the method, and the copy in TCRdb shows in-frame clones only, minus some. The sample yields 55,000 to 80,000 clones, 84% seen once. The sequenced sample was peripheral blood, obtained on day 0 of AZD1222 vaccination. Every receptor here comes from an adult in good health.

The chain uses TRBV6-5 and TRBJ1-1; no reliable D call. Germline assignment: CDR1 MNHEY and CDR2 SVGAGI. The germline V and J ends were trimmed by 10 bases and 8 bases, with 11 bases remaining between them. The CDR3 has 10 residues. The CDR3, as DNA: TGTGCCATCGGCGACCGAGAAGCTTTCTTT. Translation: CAIGDREAFF.

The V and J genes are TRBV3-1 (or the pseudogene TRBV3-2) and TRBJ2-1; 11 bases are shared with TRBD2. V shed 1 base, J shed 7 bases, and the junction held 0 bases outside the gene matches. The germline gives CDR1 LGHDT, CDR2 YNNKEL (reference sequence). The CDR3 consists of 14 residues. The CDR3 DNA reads TGTGCCAGCAGCCAAGGACTAGCGGGGAATGAGCAGTTCTTC. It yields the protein CASSQGLAGNEQFF.

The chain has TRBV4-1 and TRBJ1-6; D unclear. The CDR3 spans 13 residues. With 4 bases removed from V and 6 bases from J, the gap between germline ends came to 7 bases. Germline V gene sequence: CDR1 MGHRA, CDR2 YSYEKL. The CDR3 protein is CASSPKFNSPLHF. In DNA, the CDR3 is TGCGCCAGCAGCCCTAAGTTTAATTCACCCCTCCACTTT.

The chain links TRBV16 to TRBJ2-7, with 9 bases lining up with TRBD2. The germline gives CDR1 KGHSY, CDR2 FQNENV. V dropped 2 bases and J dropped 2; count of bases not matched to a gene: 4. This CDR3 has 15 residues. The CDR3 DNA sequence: TGTGCCAGCAGCCAACCAAGCGGGGGGCCCTACGAGCAGTACTTC. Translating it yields CASSQPSGGPYEQYF.

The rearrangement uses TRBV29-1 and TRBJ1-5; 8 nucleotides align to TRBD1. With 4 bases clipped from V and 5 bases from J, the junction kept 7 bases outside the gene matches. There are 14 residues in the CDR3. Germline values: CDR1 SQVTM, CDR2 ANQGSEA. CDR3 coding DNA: TGCAGCGTTGCGGCAGGGGGCATGGATCAGCCCCAGCATTTT. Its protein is CSVAAGGMDQPQHF.

CDR3 DNA: TGTGCCAGCAGCTACCAGGCGGACTCCTACAATGAGCAGTTCTTC. It codes for CASSYQADSYNEQFF. The rearrangement uses TRBV7-3 and TRBJ2-1; no clear D gene. Germline-derived CDR1 and CDR2 are SGHTA and FQGTGA. V lost 4 bases to trimming and J lost 0 bases, with 10 bases between them. This CDR3 is 15 amino acids long.

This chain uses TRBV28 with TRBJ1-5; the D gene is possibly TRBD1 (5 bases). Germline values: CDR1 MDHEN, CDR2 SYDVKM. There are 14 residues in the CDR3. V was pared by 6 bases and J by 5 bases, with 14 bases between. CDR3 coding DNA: TGTGCCAGCAGCGGGGACCGACCGGATCAGCCCCAGCATTTT. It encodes CASSGDRPDQPQHF.

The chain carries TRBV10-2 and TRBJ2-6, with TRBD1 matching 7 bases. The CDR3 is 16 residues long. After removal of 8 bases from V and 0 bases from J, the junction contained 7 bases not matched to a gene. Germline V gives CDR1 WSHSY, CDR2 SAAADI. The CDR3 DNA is TGCGCCAGCCGGGGACAGATCATCTCTGGGGCCAACGTCCTGACTTTC. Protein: CASRGQIISGANVLTF.

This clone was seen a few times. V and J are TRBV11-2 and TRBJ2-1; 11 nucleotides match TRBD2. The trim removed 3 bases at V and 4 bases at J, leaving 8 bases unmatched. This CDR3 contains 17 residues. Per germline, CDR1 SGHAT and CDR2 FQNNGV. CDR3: CASSLLLSGGAYNEQFF. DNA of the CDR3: TGTGCCAGCAGCTTGCTCCTTAGCGGGGGGGCTTACAATGAGCAGTTCTTC.

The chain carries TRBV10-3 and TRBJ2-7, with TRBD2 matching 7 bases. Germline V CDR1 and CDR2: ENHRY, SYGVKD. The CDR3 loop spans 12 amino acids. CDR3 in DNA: TGTGCAGTTAGCGGGCTAACCTACGAGCAGTACTTC. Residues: CAVSGLTYEQYF.

CDR3 loop: CASSLVSGDQPQHF. The CDR3 nucleotides read TGCGCCAGCAGCTTGGTTTCGGGGGATCAGCCCCAGCATTTT. This chain connects TRBV5-1 to TRBJ1-5; D possibly corresponds to TRBD1 (5 bases). The germline CDR1 and CDR2 sequences are SGHRS and YFSETQ. Between the trimmed V and J ends, which lost 0 bases and 5 bases, there was a span of 9 bases. The CDR3 extends over 14 amino acids.

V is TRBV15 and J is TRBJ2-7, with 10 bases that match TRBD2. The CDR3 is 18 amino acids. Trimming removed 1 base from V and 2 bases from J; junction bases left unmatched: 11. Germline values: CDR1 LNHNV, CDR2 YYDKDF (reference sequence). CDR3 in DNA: TGTGCCACCAGCAGAGCTCGGCTTGAAGCGGGGGGGCCCTACGAGCAGTACTTC. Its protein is CATSRARLEAGGPYEQYF.

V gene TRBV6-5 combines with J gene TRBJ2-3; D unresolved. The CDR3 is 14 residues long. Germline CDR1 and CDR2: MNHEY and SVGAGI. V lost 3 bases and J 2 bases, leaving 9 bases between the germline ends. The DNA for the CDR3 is TGTGCCAGCAGTTATTGGCGTGCCACAGATACGCAGTATTTT. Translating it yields CASSYWRATDTQYF.

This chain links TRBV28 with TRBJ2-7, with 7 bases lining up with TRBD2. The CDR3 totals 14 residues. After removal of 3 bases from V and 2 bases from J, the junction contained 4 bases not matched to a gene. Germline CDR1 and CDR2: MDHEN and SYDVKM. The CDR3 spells CASSFGTSAYEQYF. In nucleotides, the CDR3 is TGTGCCAGCAGTTTCGGTACTAGCGCCTACGAGCAGTACTTC.

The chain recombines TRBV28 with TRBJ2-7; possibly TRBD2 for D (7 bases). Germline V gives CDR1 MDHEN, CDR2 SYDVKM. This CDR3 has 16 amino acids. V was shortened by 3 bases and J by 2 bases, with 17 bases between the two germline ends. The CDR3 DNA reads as TGTGCCAGCAGTTTCGGGTTCGGGGGGCGGGCCTACGAGCAGTACTTC. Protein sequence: CASSFGFGGRAYEQYF.

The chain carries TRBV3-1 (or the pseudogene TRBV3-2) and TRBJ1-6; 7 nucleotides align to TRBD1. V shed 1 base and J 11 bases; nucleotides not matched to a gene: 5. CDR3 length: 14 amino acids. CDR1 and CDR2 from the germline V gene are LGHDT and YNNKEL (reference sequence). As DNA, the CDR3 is TGTGCCAGCAGCCAAGGCCAGGGGGAAACACCCCTCCACTTT. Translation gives CASSQGQGETPLHF.

CDR3 sequence reads: CSVVGASTDTQYF. For the CDR3, the DNA is TGCAGCGTTGTAGGGGCAAGCACAGATACGCAGTATTTT. This chain uses TRBV29-1 with TRBJ2-3; possible D gene TRBD1, 5 bases. CDR1 and CDR2 (germline): SQVTM, ANQGSEA. The CDR3 length is 13 residues. V shed 4 bases and J shed 0 bases, with 8 bases lying between them.

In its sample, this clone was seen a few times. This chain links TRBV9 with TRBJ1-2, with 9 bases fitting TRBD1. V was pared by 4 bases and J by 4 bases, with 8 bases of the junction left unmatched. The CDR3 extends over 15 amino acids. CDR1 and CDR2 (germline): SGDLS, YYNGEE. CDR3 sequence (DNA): TGTGCCAGCAGCATCACAACAGGGGGCACCTATGGCTACACCTTC. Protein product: CASSITTGGTYGYTF.

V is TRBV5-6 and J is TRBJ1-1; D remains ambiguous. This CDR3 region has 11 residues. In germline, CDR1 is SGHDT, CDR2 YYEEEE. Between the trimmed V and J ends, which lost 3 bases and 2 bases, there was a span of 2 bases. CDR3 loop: CASSSNTEAFF. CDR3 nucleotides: TGTGCCAGCAGCTCCAACACTGAAGCTTTCTTT.

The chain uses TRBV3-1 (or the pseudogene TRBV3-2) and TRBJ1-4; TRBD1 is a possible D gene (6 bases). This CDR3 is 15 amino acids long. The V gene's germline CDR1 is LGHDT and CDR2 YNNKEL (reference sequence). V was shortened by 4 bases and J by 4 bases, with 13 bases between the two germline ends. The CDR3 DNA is TGTGCCAGCAGCCCAACACAGGGACTTAATGAAAAACTGTTTTTT. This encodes CASSPTQGLNEKLFF.

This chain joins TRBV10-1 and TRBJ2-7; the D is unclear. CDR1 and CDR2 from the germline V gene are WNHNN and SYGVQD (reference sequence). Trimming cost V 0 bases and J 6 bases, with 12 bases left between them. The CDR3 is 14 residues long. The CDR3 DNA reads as TGCGCCAGCAGTGAGTCGGACGGGTTTCTCGAGCAGTACTTC. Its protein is CASSESDGFLEQYF.

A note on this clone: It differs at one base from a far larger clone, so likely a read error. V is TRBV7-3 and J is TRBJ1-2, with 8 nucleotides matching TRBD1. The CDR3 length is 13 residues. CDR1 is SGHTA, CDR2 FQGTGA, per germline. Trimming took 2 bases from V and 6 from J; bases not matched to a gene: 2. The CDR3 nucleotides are TGTGCCAGCAGCTTAGCAGGGGGCGATGGCTACACCTTC. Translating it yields CASSLAGGDGYTF. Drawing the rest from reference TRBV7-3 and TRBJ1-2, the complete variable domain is GAGVSQTPSNKVTEKGKYVELRCDPISGHTALYWYRQSLGQGPEFLIYFQGTGAADDSGLPNDRFFAVRPEGSVSTLKIQRTERGDSAVYLCASSLAGGDGYTFGSGTRLTVV.